Reported below is one TCR beta chain. From germline, CDR1 is LGHDT and CDR2 YNNKEL (reference sequence). The V gene lost 0 bases and the J gene lost 5 bases, with 16 bases spanning the gap. The CDR3 sequence is 16 residues long. A second PCR, run for roughly 7 to 12 cycles, used a sample-barcoded 5' primer plus a J-beta primer mix. Using its own MiXCR run on the 5' RACE reads, TCRdb lists one record per CDR3 protein. The sample comprises hundreds of thousands of distinct CDR3 sequences, around a quarter of which are singletons, and approximately 2.9% rests with the top ten. The entry originates in a study of blood T cells in healthy people across ages. Every donor gave ten milliliters of peripheral blood. A minimum of 6 micrograms of total RNA was extracted per sample. These records were also assigned to another study, of T cells of mothers and their children.

The TCR sequence derives from a boy aged 5-17 years in good health. V and J are TRBV3-1 and TRBJ2-5, with D unclear. Sequenced input: blood. The CDR3 sequence: CASSQDYRPLLETQYF. As DNA, the CDR3 is TGTGCCAGCAGCCAAGACTATCGACCACTGTTGGAGACCCAGTACTTC.